This TCR beta chain derives from a study of siplizumab effects on memory and regulatory T cells. Overall study results and limits: Versus over 25% in controls, the mappable alloreactive CD4+ clones averaged about 74% Treg-derived with siplizumab. Left unconfirmed was the suppressive function of proliferating Tregs from siplizumab cultures.

Per the germline V gene, CDR1 is ENHRY and CDR2 is SYGVKD. The trim removed 6 bases at V and 1 base at J, leaving 6 bases unmatched. The CDR3 length is 16 residues. Per individual sample, 85,000 to 100,000 TCR templates were assayed. The table came from immunoSEQ multiplex PCR; TCRdb's copy has only in-frame clones and leaves some out. The sample carries roughly 110,000 clones, 93% recorded once. Comments on this clone: Its antigen is currently unknown.

The sequencing input was non-Treg CD4+ T cells sorted from blood. V gene TRBV10-3 combines with J gene TRBJ2-5; 12 positions agree with TRBD2. The clonotype originates from a human donor in good health. The CDR3 sequence is CAISLGLAGSQETQYF. CDR3 DNA: TGTGCCATCAGCCTAGGACTAGCGGGGAGCCAAGAGACCCAGTACTTC.